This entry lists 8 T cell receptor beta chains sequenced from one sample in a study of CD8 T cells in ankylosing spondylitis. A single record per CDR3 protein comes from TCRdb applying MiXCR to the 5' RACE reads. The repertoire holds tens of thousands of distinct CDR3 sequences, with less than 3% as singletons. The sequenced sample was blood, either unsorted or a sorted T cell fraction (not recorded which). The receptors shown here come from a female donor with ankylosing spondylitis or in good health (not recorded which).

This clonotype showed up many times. CDR3 sequence (DNA): TGTGCCAGCAGCGTCTCAGGGGGCGTCGCCTACGAGCAGTACTTC. This encodes CASSVSGGVAYEQYF. J is TRBJ2-7 and V is TRBV9; the match to TRBD1 covers 8 bases. The J segment lost 2 bases and the V segment lost 2 bases, leaving 6 bases of the junction unmatched. The CDR3 consists of 15 residues. Germline values: CDR1 SGDLS, CDR2 YYNGEE.

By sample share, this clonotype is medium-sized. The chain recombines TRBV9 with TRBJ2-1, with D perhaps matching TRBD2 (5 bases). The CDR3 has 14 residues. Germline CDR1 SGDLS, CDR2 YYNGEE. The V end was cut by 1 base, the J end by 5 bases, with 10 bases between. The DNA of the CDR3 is TGTGCCAGCAGCGTATTTGTTAGCGACAATGAGCAGTTCTTC. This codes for CASSVFVSDNEQFF. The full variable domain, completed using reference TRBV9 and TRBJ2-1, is DSGVTQTPKHLITATGQRVTLRCSPRSGDLSVYWYQQSLDQGLQFLIQYYNGEERAKGNILERFSAQQFPDLHSELNLSSLELGDSALYFCASSVFVSDNEQFFGPGTRLTVL.

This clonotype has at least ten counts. The CDR3: CASSVERAGANVLTF. CDR3 nucleotide sequence: TGTGCCAGCAGCGTAGAAAGGGCTGGGGCCAACGTCCTGACTTTC. The chain has TRBV9 and TRBJ2-6, with D unresolved. CDR1 is SGDLS, CDR2 YYNGEE, per germline. V lost 0 bases, J lost 2 bases, and 6 bases lay in between. The CDR3 is 15 amino acids.

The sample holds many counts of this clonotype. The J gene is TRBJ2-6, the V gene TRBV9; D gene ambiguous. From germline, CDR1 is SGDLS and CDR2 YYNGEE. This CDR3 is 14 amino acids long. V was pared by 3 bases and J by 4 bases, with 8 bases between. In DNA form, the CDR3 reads TGTGCCAGCAGCGCCCCACCCGGGGCCAACGTCCTGACTTTC. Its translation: CASSAPPGANVLTF.

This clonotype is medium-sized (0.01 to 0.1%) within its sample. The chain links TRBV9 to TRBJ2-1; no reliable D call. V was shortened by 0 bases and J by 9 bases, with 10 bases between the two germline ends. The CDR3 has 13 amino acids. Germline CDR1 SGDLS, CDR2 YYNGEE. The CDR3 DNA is TGTGCCAGCAGCGTAGCTTTAACTACTGAGCAGTTCTTC. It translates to CASSVALTTEQFF.

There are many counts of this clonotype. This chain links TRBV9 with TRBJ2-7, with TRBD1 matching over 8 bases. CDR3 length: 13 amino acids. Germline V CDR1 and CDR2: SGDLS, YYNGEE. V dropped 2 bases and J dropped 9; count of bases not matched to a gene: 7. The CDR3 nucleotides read TGTGCCAGCAGCGTCGGACAGGGACAAGTGCAGTACTTC. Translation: CASSVGQGQVQYF. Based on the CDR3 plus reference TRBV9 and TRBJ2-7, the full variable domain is DSGVTQTPKHLITATGQRVTLRCSPRSGDLSVYWYQQSLDQGLQFLIQYYNGEERAKGNILERFSAQQFPDLHSELNLSSLELGDSALYFCASSVGQGQVQYFGPGTRLTVT.

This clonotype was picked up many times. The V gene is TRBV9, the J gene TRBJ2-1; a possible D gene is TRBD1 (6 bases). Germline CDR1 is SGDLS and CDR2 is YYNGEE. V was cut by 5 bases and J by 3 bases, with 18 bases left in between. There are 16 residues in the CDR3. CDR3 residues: CASSYGDNLLYNEQFF. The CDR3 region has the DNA TGTGCCAGCAGTTACGGGGACAACTTACTCTACAATGAGCAGTTCTTC. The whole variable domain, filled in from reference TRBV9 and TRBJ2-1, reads DSGVTQTPKHLITATGQRVTLRCSPRSGDLSVYWYQQSLDQGLQFLIQYYNGEERAKGNILERFSAQQFPDLHSELNLSSLELGDSALYFCASSYGDNLLYNEQFFGPGTRLTVL.

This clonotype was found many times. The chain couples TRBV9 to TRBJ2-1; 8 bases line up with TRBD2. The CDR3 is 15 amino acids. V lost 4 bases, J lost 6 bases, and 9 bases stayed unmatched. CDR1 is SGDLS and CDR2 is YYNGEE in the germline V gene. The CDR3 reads CASSQRGLDSNEQFF. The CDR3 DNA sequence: TGTGCCAGCAGCCAACGGGGACTAGACAGCAATGAGCAGTTCTTC.